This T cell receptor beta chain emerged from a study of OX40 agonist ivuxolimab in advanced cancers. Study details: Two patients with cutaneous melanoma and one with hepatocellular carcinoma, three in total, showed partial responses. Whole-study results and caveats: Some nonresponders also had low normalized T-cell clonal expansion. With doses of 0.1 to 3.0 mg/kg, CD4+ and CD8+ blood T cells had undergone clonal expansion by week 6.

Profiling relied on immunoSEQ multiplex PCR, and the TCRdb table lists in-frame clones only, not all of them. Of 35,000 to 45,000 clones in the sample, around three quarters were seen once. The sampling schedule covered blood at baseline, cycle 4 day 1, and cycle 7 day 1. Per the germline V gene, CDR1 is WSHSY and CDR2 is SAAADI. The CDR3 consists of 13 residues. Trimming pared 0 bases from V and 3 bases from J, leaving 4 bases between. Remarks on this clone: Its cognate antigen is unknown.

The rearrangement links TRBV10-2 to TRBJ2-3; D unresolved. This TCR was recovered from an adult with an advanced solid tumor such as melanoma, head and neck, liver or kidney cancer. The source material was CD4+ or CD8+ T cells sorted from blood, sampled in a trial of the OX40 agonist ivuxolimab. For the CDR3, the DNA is TGCGCCAGCAGTGAGTCGAATACAGATACGCAGTATTTT. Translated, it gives CASSESNTDTQYF.